The 7 T cell receptor beta chains below come from one sample, sequenced in a study of shared clonotypes between healthy human individuals. Profiling relied on immunoSEQ multiplex PCR, and the TCRdb table lists in-frame clones only, not all of them. Of about 1 million clones in the sample, about 70% were seen once. The sequenced sample was memory CD4+ T cells sorted from blood. As to subset: CD45RA-negative fraction. These receptors were taken from a man younger than 35 in good health.

The chain uses TRBV21-1 and TRBJ2-3; the table names TRBD2, a call not compared with the DNA. TRBV21-1 is listed as a pseudogene. The CDR3 loop spans 22 amino acids. This CDR3 reads CASTLRTPGGGRGRFCTDTQYF. The CDR3 bases are TGTGCCAGCACCCTTCGAACTCCGGGGGGAGGGCGCGGGAGGTTCTGCACAGATACGCAGTATTTT.

This chain links TRBV6-6 with TRBJ2-1, with a possible D match to TRBD1 (5 bases). This CDR3 comprises 13 residues. V was clipped by 8 bases and J by 0 bases, with 8 bases between them. Germline V gene data show CDR1 as MNHNY and CDR2 as SVGAGI (reference sequence). This CDR3 is CASGAGSYNEQFF. Here the CDR3 DNA reads TGTGCCAGCGGGGCTGGCTCCTACAATGAGCAGTTCTTC.

The rearrangement joins TRBV25-1 to TRBJ2-2; D possibly corresponds to TRBD2 (5 bases). This CDR3 is built from 13 residues. The V gene lost 6 bases and the J gene lost 10 bases, with 15 bases spanning the gap. Germline loops: CDR1 MGHDK, CDR2 SYGVNS. The CDR3 DNA reads TGTGCCAGCAGGACTACTAGGGATAAGGAGCTGTTTTTT. The encoded protein is CASRTTRDKELFF.

The gene calls are TRBV18 and TRBJ2-2; D gene uncertain. Germline CDR1 is KGHSH and CDR2 is LQKENI. The CDR3 runs to 16 residues. Trimming pared 0 bases from V and 4 bases from J, leaving 12 bases between. The CDR3: CASSPPPLLTTGELFF. CDR3 DNA sequence: TGTGCCAGCTCACCACCGCCTCTCTTGACCACCGGGGAGCTGTTTTTT.

The V and J genes are TRBV5-4 and TRBJ2-6; TRBD1 is a possible D gene (5 bases). Deletions cut 0 bases from V and 1 base from J, with 17 bases between. Germline CDR1 reads SGHNT; CDR2 reads YYREEE (reference sequence). The CDR3 covers 19 residues. CDR3 in amino acids: CASSLGGLVKGSGANVLTF. Here the CDR3 DNA reads TGTGCCAGCAGCTTGGGTGGTTTGGTAAAGGGGTCTGGGGCCAACGTCCTGACTTTC.

This clone has more than one count but fewer than ten. V and J are TRBV4-2 and TRBJ1-1, with D possibly being TRBD1 (6 bases). CDR1 and CDR2 from the germline V gene are LGHNA and YNFKEQ. V gave up 1 base and J gave up 8 bases, with 14 bases separating them. The length of the CDR3 is 14 residues. The CDR3 here is CASSQVSGAAEAFF. For the CDR3, the DNA is TGTGCCAGCAGCCAAGTCTCAGGGGCGGCAGAAGCTTTCTTT.

This chain uses TRBV9 with TRBJ2-1; 15 bases agree with TRBD2. Germline V gene sequence: CDR1 SGDLS, CDR2 YYNGEE. V shed 0 bases and J 7 bases; nucleotides not matched to a gene: 8. The CDR3 has 18 residues. As DNA, the CDR3 is TGTGCCAGCAGCGTAGGGGCAGGAGGGACTAGCGGGGGGAATGAGCAGTTCTTC. Translating it yields CASSVGAGGTSGGNEQFF.